This TCR beta chain was found in a study of T cell clonality in common variable immunodeficiency (dated by TCRdb to 2015 to 2017). V was cut back by 2 bases and J by 2 bases, leaving a gap of 13 bases between them. From the cysteine up to the phenylalanine, the CDR3 has a length of 15 residues. The DNA has 36 bases, all within the CDR3, and is read from base 1. From a lookup of the germline V gene, CDR1 and CDR2 are SGHAT and FQNNGV. Standard criteria, namely reduction of serum IgG, IgA and/or IgM below the normal range together with specific antibody deficiency, were applied for the diagnosis of CVID. There were around 46 subjects in the CVID group (around 15 female and some 29 male), ranging in age from roughly 8 to 65 years, with a mean age of 40. Predominantly Caucasian heritage was noted among both the CVID patients and the healthy controls. At the time of study participation, every CVID subject had been on replacement immunoglobulin therapy for one year or longer. When blood was collected, none of the CVID subjects were ill or on immunomodulatory or immunosuppressive medication. Heparinized peripheral whole blood samples of about 4.5 to 8.5 ml were obtained from each donor. Genomic DNA from adults with common variable immune deficiency (CVID) and from healthy adult controls was used to sequence TCRbeta CDR3 repertoires. To isolate peripheral blood mononuclear cells, diluted blood was subjected to density centrifugation over Hypaque 1077 or Ficoll-Paque. Unsorted mononuclear cells served as the source of genomic DNA, which was extracted either by Qiagen column purification or by a centrifugation-based method.

This clone was seen many times. Its target antigen remains unknown. The CDR3 extends 3 residues past the end of the read, so its final part is completed from the germline J gene. Equivalent amounts of genomic DNA from CVID and control samples were used as sequencing input. For every sample, a 60 bp segment covering the rearranged TCRbeta CDR3 region was amplified and then sequenced. The immunoSEQ assay, a bias-corrected multiplex PCR combined with high-throughput sequencing, was used for TCRbeta amplification. The authors processed their data as follows. Every unique nucleotide sequence counted as a clone and was annotated with V, D and J genes, copy number and frequency. Sequences were labeled productive if in frame, and non-productive if out of frame or containing stop codons. Clonality was calculated from Shannon's entropy as previously described. The predicted amino acid sequences of productive clones were used to derive the mean CDR3 Kyte-Doolittle hydropathy. Using the R hclust function, scaled V gene usage was clustered hierarchically with Manhattan distance and complete linkage. To assess clone sharing by CDR3 amino acid sequence, 12 repertoires per group were resampled over 100 rounds. Repertoires were searched for roughly 70 published EBV-specific and some 240 published CMV-specific TCRbeta sequences. Analysis left out a couple of CVID samples that produced under 10,000 sequences, so 40 to 45 CVID repertoires remained. Sourced from immuneACCESS, this table was stored by TCRdb with only in-frame sequences that have V and J called. A share of the clones is absent; for the studies checked, an unresolved V gene accounts for under half, and the remainder has no known explanation. The DNA gave D and trimming, while V, J and clone size come from that table. For this sample, over 30,000 clones are listed, none of them singletons. The ten largest clones capture under 30% of the sample.

On the study overall, not on this receptor specifically: Even though DNA input was the same, control samples had an average of approximately 82,000 unique sequences each, compared with roughly 30,000 in CVID samples. CVID subjects shared fewer TCRbeta clones with each other than healthy controls did (p < 0.0001). Patient heterogeneity within the CVID cohort put limits on correlating repertoire features with clinical complications. TCRbeta clonality was higher in CVID subjects than in healthy controls (t-test p = 0.018), and the increase was most characteristic of about a third of subjects. Reportedly, TCRbeta sequences from CVID had fewer deletions and N-nucleotide insertions, and highly modified clones with 13 or more V deletions were absent from CVID. The authors noted that sequencing repertoires of T cell subpopulations would be needed to clarify what caused the increased clonality in CVID.

The clonotype originates from a human donor with common variable immunodeficiency. The receptor chain draws on TRBV11-2 and TRBJ2-7, with TRBD1 as a weak D call on 5 bases. Specimen: peripheral blood mononuclear cells. The CDR3 is CASSLFLVGPYEQYF. The covered CDR3 bases are TGTGCCAGCAGCTTATTTTTAGTGGGGCCCTACGAG.